The next 9 T cell receptor beta chains were all read from a single sample in a study of tumor-infiltrating lymphocytes in oesophageal squamous cell carcinoma. TCRdb called the PCR reads again in MiXCR, with one record for every CDR3 protein. Of around 22,000 distinct CDR3 sequences detected, 34% appear once; the ten largest clones hold about 18%. The sample was esophageal tumor tissue. Receptors were obtained from a female donor with esophageal squamous cell carcinoma.

This clonotype occurred a few times. CDR3 nucleotide sequence: TGTGCCAGCTCACCCCAGCGGGAGACGAATGAGCAGTTCTTC. Protein: CASSPQRETNEQFF. This chain links TRBV18 with TRBJ2-5, with TRBD2 identical over 8 bases. The J call may be faulty, since TRBJ2-1 better matches the DNA end. CDR1 and CDR2 from the germline V gene are KGHSH and LQKENI. The CDR3 loop spans 14 amino acids.

This clonotype rates as medium-sized (0.01 to 0.1%). J is TRBJ2-6 and V is TRBV10-3; D may match TRBD1 or TRBD2 (5 bases each). This CDR3 is 16 amino acids long. The V end was cut by 0 bases, the J end by 4 bases, with 10 bases between. The germline gives CDR1 ENHRY, CDR2 SYGVKD. This chain's CDR3 is CAISESGAAGANVLTF. Written as DNA, the CDR3 is TGTGCCATCAGTGAGTCCGGGGCCGCCGGGGCCAACGTCCTGACTTTC.

This clonotype was counted ten times or more. The V gene is TRBV7-8, the J gene TRBJ2-5; 8 positions agree with TRBD1. This CDR3 is built from 13 residues. From germline, CDR1 is SGHVS and CDR2 FQNEAQ. The trim removed 6 bases at V and 11 bases at J, leaving 11 bases unmatched. The CDR3 sequence: CASSSDRDGEQYF. The CDR3 DNA reads TGTGCCAGCAGTTCGGACAGGGACGGTGAGCAGTACTTC.

The chain is built from TRBV9 and TRBJ2-7; TRBD2 matches at 8 bases. The DNA end favors TRBJ2-5, so the J call may be wrong. The CDR3 is 15 residues long. Germline CDR1 and CDR2: SGDLS and YYNGEE. CDR3 coding DNA: TGTGCCAGCAGCGTAGCCGGGAGGGGGAAAGAGACCCAGTACTTC. Its translation: CASSVAGRGKETQYF.

As for this clonotype: Given the absence of the conserved phenylalanine or tryptophan at the CDR3 end, a read error is likely. The limits of the CDR3 on the DNA are not certain, so only TCRdb's listed CDR3 is given. The rearrangement joins TRBV7-3 to TRBJ2-3; the table calls TRBD1, which could not be checked here. The CDR3 is 18 amino acids long, termini counted. The germline V gene encodes CDR1 SGHTA and CDR2 FQGTGA. The CDR3 spells CASSRNPTGVRSEQYFGP.

This clonotype came up many times. The chain employs TRBV6-1 and TRBJ1-2; tentatively, D is TRBD1 (5 bases). Germline-derived CDR1 and CDR2 are MNHNS and SASEGT. With 3 bases removed from V and 8 bases from J, the gap between germline ends came to 13 bases. The CDR3 has 13 residues. CDR3 nucleotides: TGTGCCAGCAGTGAGTCGGTTGGGGACGGCTACACCTTC. Translating gives CASSESVGDGYTF.

This clonotype is termed large. The V gene is TRBV7-8, the J gene TRBJ1-2; 12 bases line up with TRBD1. V lost 5 bases and J lost 7; bases outside the gene matches: 8. The germline V gene encodes CDR1 SGHVS and CDR2 FQNEAQ. The CDR3 has 15 residues. Written as DNA, the CDR3 is TGTGCCAGCAGCCAGGAGGGACAGGGGGCTGGTGGCTACACCTTC. Translating it yields CASSQEGQGAGGYTF.

A few counts support this clonotype. This sequence may be a read error, since a much larger clone differs from it by one base. The chain carries TRBV28 and TRBJ2-1; either TRBD1 or TRBD2 may fit D (5 bases each). V dropped 3 bases and J dropped 10 bases, with 16 bases sitting between them. CDR1 is MDHEN and CDR2 is SYDVKM in the germline V gene. The CDR3 loop spans 14 amino acids. CDR3: CASSFRDAYYEQFF. The DNA of the CDR3 is TGTGCCAGCAGTTTCCGGGACGCTTACTACGAGCAGTTCTTC. The full variable domain, in which reference TRBV28 and TRBJ2-1 provide the parts outside the CDR3, is DVKVTQSSRYLVKRTGEKVFLECVQDMDHENMFWYRQDPGLGLRLIYFSYDVKMKEKGDIPEGYSVSREKKERFSLILESASTNQTSMYLCASSFRDAYYEQFFGPGTRLTVL.

CDR3 nucleotide sequence: TGTGCCAGCAGCGGATCCGGGACCCATACTTCTGGGGCCAACGTCCTGACTTTC. It is translated as CASSGSGTHTSGANVLTF. This rearrangement joins TRBV7-3 to TRBJ2-6, with D tentatively TRBD1 or TRBD2 (5 bases each). CDR1 is SGHTA and CDR2 is FQGTGA in the germline V gene. This CDR3 spans 18 amino acids. The V and J ends lost 5 bases and 1 base respectively, with 18 bases between them.